This T cell receptor beta chain was obtained from a study of spatial heterogeneity in lung cancer. Study-wide context: As counted in raw reads, each unique TCR and UMI combination appeared more than ten times on average.

Indicated time point: sample taken at primary tumor resection. The sequenced material consisted of unsorted whole RNA from tumor, nontumor lung or frozen PBMC. Samples came from roughly 72 TRACERx patients with untreated early-stage lung cancer. One entry per CDR3 protein results from TCRdb running MiXCR on the 5' RACE reads. The sample contains 40,000 to 45,000 distinct CDR3 sequences, roughly 13% of which appear only once. The V segment lost 4 bases and the J segment 9 bases; nucleotides outside the gene matches: 10. Germline CDR1 and CDR2: KGHSH and LQKENI. This CDR3 spans 16 amino acids. The input for sequencing was PBMCs, taken at surgery. This TCR derives from a male donor with early-stage non-small cell lung cancer. This chain uses TRBV18 with TRBJ2-1; 12 bases align to TRBD1. DNA of the CDR3: TGTGCCAGCTCACTCCGGGACAGGGGGCGCATAAGTGAGCAGTTCTTC. It codes for CASSLRDRGRISEQFF. Full variable domain (outside the CDR3, taken from reference TRBV18 and TRBJ2-1): NAGVMQNPRHLVRRRGQEARLRCSPMKGHSHVYWYRQLPEEGLKFMVYLQKENIIDESGMPKERFSAEFPKEGPSILRIQQVVRGDSAAYFCASSLRDRGRISEQFFGPGTRLTVL.